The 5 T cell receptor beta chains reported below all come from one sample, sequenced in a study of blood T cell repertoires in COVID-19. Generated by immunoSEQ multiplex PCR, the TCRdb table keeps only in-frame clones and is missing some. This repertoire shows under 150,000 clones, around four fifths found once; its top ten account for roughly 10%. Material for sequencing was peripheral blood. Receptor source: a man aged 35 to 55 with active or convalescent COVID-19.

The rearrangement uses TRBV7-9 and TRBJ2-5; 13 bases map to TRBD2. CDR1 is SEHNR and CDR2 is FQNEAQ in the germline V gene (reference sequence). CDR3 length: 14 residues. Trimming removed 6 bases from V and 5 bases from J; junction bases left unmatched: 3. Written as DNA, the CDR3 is TGTGCCAGCAGGGAGACTAGCGGGGGGGAGACCCAGTACTTC. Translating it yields CASRETSGGETQYF.

The CDR3 bases are TGTGCCAGCAGCCTATGGCAGGCACAAGAGACCCAGTACTTC. The encoded protein is CASSLWQAQETQYF. The chain carries TRBV7-2 and TRBJ2-5; unclear D gene. Trimming shortened V by 5 bases and J by 2 bases, and 12 bases separated the two germline ends. The CDR3 is 14 residues long. Per germline, CDR1 SGHTA and CDR2 FQGNSA. Based on the CDR3 plus reference TRBV7-2 and TRBJ2-5, the full variable domain is GAGVSQSPSNKVTEKGKDVELRCDPISGHTALYWYRQSLGQGLEFLIYFQGNSAPDKSGLPSDRFSAERTGGSVSTLTIQRTQQEDSAVYLCASSLWQAQETQYFGPGTRLLVL.

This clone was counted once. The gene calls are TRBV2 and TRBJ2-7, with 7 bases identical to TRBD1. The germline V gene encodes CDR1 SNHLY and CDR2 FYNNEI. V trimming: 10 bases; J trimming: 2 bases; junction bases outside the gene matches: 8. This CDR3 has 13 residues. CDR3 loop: CATSDRATYEQYF. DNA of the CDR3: TGTGCCACCTCCGACAGGGCTACCTACGAGCAGTACTTC.

The CDR3 is CASSPGTRRETQYF. The CDR3 region has the DNA TGTGCCAGCTCACCAGGGACACGGAGGGAGACCCAGTACTTC. The chain uses TRBV18 and TRBJ2-5; D possibly corresponds to TRBD1 (6 bases). The CDR3 consists of 14 residues. Per germline, CDR1 KGHSH and CDR2 LQKENI. V was cut by 2 bases and J by 5 bases, with 12 bases left in between.

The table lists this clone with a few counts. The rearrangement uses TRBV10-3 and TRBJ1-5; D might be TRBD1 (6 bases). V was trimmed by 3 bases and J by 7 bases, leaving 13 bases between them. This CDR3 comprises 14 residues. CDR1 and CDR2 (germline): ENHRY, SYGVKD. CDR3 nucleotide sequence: TGTGCCATCAGTGACCAAGGACAGACACAGCCCCAGCATTTT. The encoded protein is CAISDQGQTQPQHF.